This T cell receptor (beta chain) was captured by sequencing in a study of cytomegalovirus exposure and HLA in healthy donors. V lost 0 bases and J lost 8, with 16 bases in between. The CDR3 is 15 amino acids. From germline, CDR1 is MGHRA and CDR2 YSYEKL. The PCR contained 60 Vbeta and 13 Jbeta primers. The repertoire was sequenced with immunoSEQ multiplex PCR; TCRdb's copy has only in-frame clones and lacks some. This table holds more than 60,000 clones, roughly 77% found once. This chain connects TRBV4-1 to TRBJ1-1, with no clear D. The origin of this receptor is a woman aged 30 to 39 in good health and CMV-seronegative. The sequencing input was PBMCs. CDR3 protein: CASSQDGGLRPEAFF. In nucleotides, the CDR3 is TGCGCCAGCAGCCAAGATGGAGGGTTAAGACCCGAAGCTTTCTTT.